The present T cell receptor beta chain was sequenced within a study of beta chain features in type 1 diabetes. Study-wide context: On cell yields, gender and age, patients and healthy donors were similar. Examined across all samples were some 110 million sorted cells.

This clone appeared a few times. Germline lookup yields CDR1 SGHTA and CDR2 FQGNSA. The V gene end was trimmed by 5 bases and the J gene end by 3 bases; junction bases not matched to a gene: 3. The CDR3 has 13 residues. cDNA synthesis used the whole RNA isolate, giving expressed TCRB sequences. Measured with immunoSEQ multiplex PCR; TCRdb has only the in-frame clones, and not every one. The top ten clones hold over 0.065% of a sample with more than 85,000 clones, 30% to 50% of them seen once. The clonotype originates from a woman between 18 and 29 years old in good health. The sample was stem cell memory CD4+ T cells from blood. The genes are TRBV7-2 and TRBJ2-7, with 8 bases fitting TRBD2. In DNA form, the CDR3 reads TGTGCCAGCAGCGTCGGGACTAGCTACGAGCAGTACTTC. The encoded protein is CASSVGTSYEQYF.